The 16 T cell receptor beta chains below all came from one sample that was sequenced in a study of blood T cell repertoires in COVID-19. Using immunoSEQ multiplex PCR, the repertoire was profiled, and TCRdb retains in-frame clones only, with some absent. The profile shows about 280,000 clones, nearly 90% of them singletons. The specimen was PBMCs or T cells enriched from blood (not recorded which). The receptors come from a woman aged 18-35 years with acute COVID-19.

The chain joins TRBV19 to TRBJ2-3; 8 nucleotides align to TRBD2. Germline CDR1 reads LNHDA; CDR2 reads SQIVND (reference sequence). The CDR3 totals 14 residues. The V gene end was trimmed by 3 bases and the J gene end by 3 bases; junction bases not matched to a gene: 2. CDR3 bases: TGTGCCAGTAGTATCGGGGGGGGAACAGATACGCAGTATTTT. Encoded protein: CASSIGGGTDTQYF.

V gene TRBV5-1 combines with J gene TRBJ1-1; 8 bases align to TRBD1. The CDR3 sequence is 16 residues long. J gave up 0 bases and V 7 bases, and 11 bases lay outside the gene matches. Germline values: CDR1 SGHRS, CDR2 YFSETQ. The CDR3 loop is CASGTGQGGMNTEAFF. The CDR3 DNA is TGCGCCAGCGGCACAGGACAGGGAGGAATGAACACTGAAGCTTTCTTT.

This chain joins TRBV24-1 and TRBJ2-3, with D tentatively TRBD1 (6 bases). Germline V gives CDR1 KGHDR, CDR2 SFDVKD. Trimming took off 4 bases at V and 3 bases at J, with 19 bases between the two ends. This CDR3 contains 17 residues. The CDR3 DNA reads TGTGCCACCAGTGAGAGAACTACAGGGTTAGGAACAGATACGCAGTATTTT. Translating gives CATSERTTGLGTDTQYF.

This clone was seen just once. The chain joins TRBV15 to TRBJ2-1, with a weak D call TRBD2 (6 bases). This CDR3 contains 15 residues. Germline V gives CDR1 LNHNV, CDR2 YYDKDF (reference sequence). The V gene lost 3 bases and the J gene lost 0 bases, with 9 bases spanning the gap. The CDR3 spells CATSSGGSSYNEQFF. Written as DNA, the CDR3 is TGTGCCACCAGCAGCGGAGGGAGCTCCTACAATGAGCAGTTCTTC.

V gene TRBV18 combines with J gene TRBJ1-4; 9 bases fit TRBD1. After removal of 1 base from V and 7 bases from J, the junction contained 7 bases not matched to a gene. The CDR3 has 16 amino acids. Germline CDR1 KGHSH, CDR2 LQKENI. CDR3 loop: CASSPRMTGGSEKLFF. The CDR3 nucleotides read TGTGCCAGCTCACCACGAATGACAGGGGGAAGTGAAAAACTGTTTTTT.

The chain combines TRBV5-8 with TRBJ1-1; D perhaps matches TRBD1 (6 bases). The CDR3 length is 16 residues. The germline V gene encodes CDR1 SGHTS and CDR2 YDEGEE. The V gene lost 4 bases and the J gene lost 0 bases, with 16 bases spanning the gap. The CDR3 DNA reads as TGTGCCAGCAGCCTCCAGACAGGCCTATTGAACACTGAAGCTTTCTTT. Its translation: CASSLQTGLLNTEAFF.

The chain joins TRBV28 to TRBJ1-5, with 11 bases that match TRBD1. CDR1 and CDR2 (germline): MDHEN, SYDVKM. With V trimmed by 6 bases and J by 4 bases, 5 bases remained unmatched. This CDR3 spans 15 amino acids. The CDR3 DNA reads TGTGCCAGCAGGTCTGGACAGGGGGCAAATCAGCCCCAGCATTTT. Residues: CASRSGQGANQPQHF.

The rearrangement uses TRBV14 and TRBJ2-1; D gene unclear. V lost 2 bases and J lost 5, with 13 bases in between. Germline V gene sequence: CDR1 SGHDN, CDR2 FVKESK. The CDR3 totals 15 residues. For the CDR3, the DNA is TGTGCCAGCAGCCAACTGGAGTTGAGCAACAATGAGCAGTTCTTC. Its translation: CASSQLELSNNEQFF.

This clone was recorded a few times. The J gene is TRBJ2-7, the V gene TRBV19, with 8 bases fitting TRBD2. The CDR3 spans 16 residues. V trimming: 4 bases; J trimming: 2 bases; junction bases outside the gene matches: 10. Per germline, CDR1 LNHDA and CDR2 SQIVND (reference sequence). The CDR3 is CASSTLAGSRAYEQYF. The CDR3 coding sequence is TGTGCCAGTAGTACTTTAGCGGGATCTCGGGCCTACGAGCAGTACTTC.

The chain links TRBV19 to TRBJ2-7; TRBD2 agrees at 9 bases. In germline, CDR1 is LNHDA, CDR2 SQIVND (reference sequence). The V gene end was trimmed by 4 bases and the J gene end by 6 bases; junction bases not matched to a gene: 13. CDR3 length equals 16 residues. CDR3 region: CASSKSGLALEGEQYF. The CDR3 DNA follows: TGTGCCAGTAGTAAGTCGGGACTAGCTTTGGAGGGCGAGCAGTACTTC.

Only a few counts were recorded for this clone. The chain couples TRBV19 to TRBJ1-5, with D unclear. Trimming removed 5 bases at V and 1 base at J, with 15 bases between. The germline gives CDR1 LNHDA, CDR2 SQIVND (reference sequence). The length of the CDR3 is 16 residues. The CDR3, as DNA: TGTGCCAGTAGTGGGCTGGTGACTAAAAGCAATCAGCCCCAGCATTTT. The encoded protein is CASSGLVTKSNQPQHF.

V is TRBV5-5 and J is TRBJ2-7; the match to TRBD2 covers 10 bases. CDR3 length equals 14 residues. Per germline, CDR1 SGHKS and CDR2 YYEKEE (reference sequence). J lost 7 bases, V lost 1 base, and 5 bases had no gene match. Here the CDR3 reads CASSLTSGTGEQYF. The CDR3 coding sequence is TGTGCCAGCAGCTTGACTAGCGGGACAGGTGAGCAGTACTTC.

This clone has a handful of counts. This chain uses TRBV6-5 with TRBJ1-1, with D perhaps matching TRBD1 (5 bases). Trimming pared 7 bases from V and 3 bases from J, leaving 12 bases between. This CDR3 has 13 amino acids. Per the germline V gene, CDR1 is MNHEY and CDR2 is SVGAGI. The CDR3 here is CASIGQGHTEAFF. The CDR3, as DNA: TGTGCCAGCATTGGGCAGGGCCACACTGAAGCTTTCTTT.

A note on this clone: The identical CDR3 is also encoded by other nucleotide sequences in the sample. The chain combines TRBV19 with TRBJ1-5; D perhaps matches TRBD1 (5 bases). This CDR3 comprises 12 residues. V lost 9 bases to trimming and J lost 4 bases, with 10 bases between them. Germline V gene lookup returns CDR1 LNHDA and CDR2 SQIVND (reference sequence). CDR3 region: CASDRGNQPQHF. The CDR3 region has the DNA TGTGCCAGCGACAGAGGTAATCAGCCCCAGCATTTT.

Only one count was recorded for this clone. CDR3: CASSLAGLPEGTEAFF. CDR3 DNA: TGCGCCAGCAGCTTGGCCGGCCTCCCTGAGGGTACTGAAGCTTTCTTT. J is TRBJ1-1 and V is TRBV5-1; no clear D gene. V was pared by 0 bases and J by 5 bases, with 17 bases between. Germline values: CDR1 SGHRS, CDR2 YFSETQ. CDR3 length: 16 residues.

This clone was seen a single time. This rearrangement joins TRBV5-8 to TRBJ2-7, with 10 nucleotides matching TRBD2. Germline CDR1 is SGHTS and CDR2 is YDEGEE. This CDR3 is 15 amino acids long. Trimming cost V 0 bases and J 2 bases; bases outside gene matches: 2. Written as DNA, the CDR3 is TGTGCCAGCAGCTTGGAAGCGGGAGGGCCCTACGAGCAGTACTTC. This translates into CASSLEAGGPYEQYF. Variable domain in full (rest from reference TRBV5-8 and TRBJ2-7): EAGVTQSPTHLIKTRGQQATLRCSPISGHTSVYWYQQALGLGLQFLLWYDEGEERNRGNFPPRFSGRQFPNYSSELNVNALELEDSALYLCASSLEAGGPYEQYFGPGTRLTVT.